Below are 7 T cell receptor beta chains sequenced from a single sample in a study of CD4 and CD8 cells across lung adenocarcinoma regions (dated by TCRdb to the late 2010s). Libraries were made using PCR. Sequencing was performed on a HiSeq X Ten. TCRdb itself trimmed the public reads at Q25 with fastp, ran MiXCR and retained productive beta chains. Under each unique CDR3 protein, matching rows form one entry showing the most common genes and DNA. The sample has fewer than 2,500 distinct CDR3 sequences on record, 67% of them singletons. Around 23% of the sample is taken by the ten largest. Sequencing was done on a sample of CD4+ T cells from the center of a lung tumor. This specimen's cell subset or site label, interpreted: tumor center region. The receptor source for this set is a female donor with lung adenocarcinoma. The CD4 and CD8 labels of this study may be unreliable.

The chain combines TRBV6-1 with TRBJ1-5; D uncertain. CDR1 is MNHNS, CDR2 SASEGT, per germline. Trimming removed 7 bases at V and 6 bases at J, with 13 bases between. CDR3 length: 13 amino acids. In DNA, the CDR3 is TGTGCCAGCATGGTAGGAGGTACTCAGCCCCAGCATTTT. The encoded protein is CASMVGGTQPQHF.

In DNA, the CDR3 is TGCGCCAGCAGCCAAGATTTCGCGACCATCTATGGCTACACCTTC. This gives the protein CASSQDFATIYGYTF. The genes are TRBV4-3 and TRBJ1-2; no clear D gene. This CDR3 contains 15 residues. Germline CDR1 is LGHNA and CDR2 is YSLEER. The ends were cut back, 0 bases at V and 4 bases at J, with 12 bases in the middle.

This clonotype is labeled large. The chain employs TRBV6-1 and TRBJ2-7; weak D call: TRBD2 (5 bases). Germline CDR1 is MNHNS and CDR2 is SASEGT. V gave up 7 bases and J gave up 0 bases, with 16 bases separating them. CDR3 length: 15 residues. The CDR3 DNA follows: TGTGCCAGCACCCCGGAAGGTGGGAGCTCCTACGAGCAGTACTTC. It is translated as CASTPEGGSSYEQYF.

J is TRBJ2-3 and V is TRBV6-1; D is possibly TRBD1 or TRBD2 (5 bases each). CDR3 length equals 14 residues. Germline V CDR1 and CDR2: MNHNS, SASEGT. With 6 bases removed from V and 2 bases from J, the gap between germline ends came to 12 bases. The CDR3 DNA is TGTGCCAGCAGGGCCGGGACCTCCACAGATACGCAGTATTTT. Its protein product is CASRAGTSTDTQYF.

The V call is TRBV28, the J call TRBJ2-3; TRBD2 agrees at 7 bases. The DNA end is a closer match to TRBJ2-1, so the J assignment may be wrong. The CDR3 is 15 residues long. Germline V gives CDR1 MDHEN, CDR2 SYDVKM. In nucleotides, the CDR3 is TGTGCCAGCAGTTCCGGGGGAGGGCCCGGCAATGAGCAGTTCTTC. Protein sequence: CASSSGGGPGNEQFF.

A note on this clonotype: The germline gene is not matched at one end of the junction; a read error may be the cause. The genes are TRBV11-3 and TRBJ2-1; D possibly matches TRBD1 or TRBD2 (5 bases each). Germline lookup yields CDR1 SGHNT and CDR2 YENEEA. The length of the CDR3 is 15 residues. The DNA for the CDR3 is TGTGCCAGCAGCCCGCAGGGAGTCAGCTCCTACGAGCAGTACTTT. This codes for CASSPQGVSSYEQYF.

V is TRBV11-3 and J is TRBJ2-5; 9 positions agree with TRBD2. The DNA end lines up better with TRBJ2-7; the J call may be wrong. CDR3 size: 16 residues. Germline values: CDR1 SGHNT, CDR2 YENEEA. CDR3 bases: TGTGCCAGCAGCTTTGGCGGCGGGAGGGACCCCTACGAGCAGTACTTC. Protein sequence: CASSFGGGRDPYEQYF.